These 2 T cell receptor beta chains were sequenced from one sample in a study of identical twins. MiXCR was run by TCRdb on the 5' RACE reads, yielding one entry per CDR3 protein. The sample holds approximately 890,000 distinct CDR3 sequences, about 12% seen once. These data also formed part of another study, on yellow fever vaccine responses in identical twins.

The specimen sequenced was PBMCs. These receptors were obtained from a woman under 30 in good health.

The chain carries TRBV28 and TRBJ2-7; 12 nucleotides align to TRBD2. Germline loops: CDR1 MDHEN, CDR2 SYDVKM. The CDR3 is made up of 14 amino acids. V lost 3 bases, J lost 6 bases, and 3 bases stayed unmatched. The CDR3 sequence: CASSFLTSGSEQYF. CDR3 DNA: TGTGCCAGCAGTTTCCTGACTAGCGGGAGCGAGCAGTACTTC.

This clonotype was seen more than once but under ten times. This chain joins TRBV10-2 and TRBJ1-4, with D unresolved. Germline-derived CDR1 and CDR2 are WSHSY and SAAADI. This CDR3 comprises 13 residues. The germline V and J ends were trimmed by 5 bases and 4 bases, with 8 bases remaining between them. CDR3 coding DNA: TGCGCCAGCAGTCCTACTGGTAATGAAAAACTGTTTTTT. This sequence encodes CASSPTGNEKLFF.